The 28 T cell receptor beta chains below come from one sample, sequenced in a study of cytomegalovirus exposure and HLA in healthy donors (dated by TCRdb to 2017 to 2019). Preparation of the library involved the immunoSEQ multiplex PCR assay. TCRdb stores this immuneACCESS table with in-frame sequences only. Part of the clones is absent; in the studies checked, under half of the shortfall reflects unresolved V genes, and no reason is known for the rest. The sample table lists 130,000 or so clones, approximately 89% of them with a count of one. The ten largest clonotypes hold about 3% of the sample. The sequencing sample was made of PBMCs. The receptors come from a man aged 25-40 years in good health and CMV-seronegative.

CDR3 protein: CASSLLRGERGKNEQFF. The CDR3 DNA follows: TGTGCCAGCAGCTTACTTCGGGGGGAACGGGGAAAAAATGAGCAGTTCTTC. V gene TRBV11-2 combines with J gene TRBJ2-1, with TRBD2 identical over 7 bases. CDR3 length: 17 amino acids. Germline V gene lookup returns CDR1 SGHAT and CDR2 FQNNGV. The trim removed 2 bases at V and 7 bases at J, leaving 14 bases unmatched.

This rearrangement joins TRBV5-1 to TRBJ2-3; TRBD2 matches 14 bases. J lost 6 bases, V lost 0 bases, and 6 bases had no gene match. The CDR3 contains 17 residues. CDR1 is SGHRS, CDR2 YFSETQ, per germline. CDR3 sequence reads: CASSLGGLAGGTDTQYF. DNA for the CDR3: TGCGCCAGCAGCTTGGGCGGACTAGCGGGGGGAACCGATACGCAGTATTTT.

This clone was seen only once. The chain has TRBV14 and TRBJ1-1; D perhaps matches TRBD1 (6 bases). This CDR3 spans 15 amino acids. V was trimmed by 1 base and J by 5 bases, leaving 14 bases between them. Germline CDR1 is SGHDN and CDR2 is FVKESK. The CDR3 is CASSQGPYQGTEAFF. The CDR3 DNA is TGTGCCAGCAGCCAAGGCCCTTATCAGGGGACTGAAGCTTTCTTT.

The chain combines TRBV5-1 with TRBJ2-7; 9 nucleotides align to TRBD1. This CDR3 has 15 amino acids. Looked up from germline, CDR1 is SGHRS and CDR2 is YFSETQ. V shed 1 base, J shed 2 bases, and the junction held 4 bases outside the gene matches. The CDR3 coding sequence is TGCGCCAGCAGCTTGATTAGACAGGGGGCCTACGAGCAGTACTTC. This sequence encodes CASSLIRQGAYEQYF.

The V and J genes are TRBV5-6 and TRBJ1-2, with a tentative D call TRBD1 (5 bases). V lost 4 bases and J 5 bases, leaving 15 bases between the germline ends. Germline V gene lookup returns CDR1 SGHDT and CDR2 YYEEEE. The CDR3 spans 14 residues. This CDR3 reads CASSGAGKNYGYTF. The CDR3 coding sequence is TGTGCCAGCAGCGGGGCAGGGAAGAATTATGGCTACACCTTC.

This chain links TRBV18 with TRBJ1-5; weak D call: TRBD1 (5 bases). Germline lookup yields CDR1 KGHSH and CDR2 LQKENI. The CDR3 sequence is 16 residues long. Trimming took 3 bases from V and 3 from J, leaving 15 bases between them. For the CDR3, the DNA is TGTGCCAGCTCACCCGACTCTGGCAGGGTCAATCAGCCCCAGCATTTT. It translates to CASSPDSGRVNQPQHF. Full variable domain (missing parts from reference TRBV18 and TRBJ1-5): NAGVMQNPRHLVRRRGQEARLRCSPMKGHSHVYWYRQLPEEGLKFMVYLQKENIIDESGMPKERFSAEFPKEGPSILRIQQVVRGDSAAYFCASSPDSGRVNQPQHFGDGTRLSIL.

J is TRBJ2-4 and V is TRBV11-2; TRBD2 might be the D (6 bases). This CDR3 region has 18 residues. The germline V and J ends were trimmed by 0 bases and 0 bases, with 15 bases remaining between them. Germline V gene data show CDR1 as SGHAT and CDR2 as FQNNGV. The CDR3 region is CASSLDAGTTVAKNIQYF. CDR3 nucleotide sequence: TGTGCCAGCAGCTTAGACGCGGGGACGACAGTAGCCAAAAACATTCAGTACTTC. The full variable domain, with the rest looked up from reference TRBV11-2 and TRBJ2-4, is EAGVAQSPRYKIIEKRQSVAFWCNPISGHATLYWYQQILGQGPKLLIQFQNNGVVDDSQLPKDRFSAERLKGVDSTLKIQPAKLEDSAVYLCASSLDAGTTVAKNIQYFGAGTRLSVL.

The chain has TRBV25-1 and TRBJ2-1; 12 nucleotides align to TRBD2. CDR3 length equals 16 residues. V shed 4 bases and J 3 bases; nucleotides not matched to a gene: 4. In germline, CDR1 is MGHDK, CDR2 SYGVNS. The CDR3 bases are TGTGCCAGCAGTGGACTACTAGCGGGGGGCTACAATGAGCAGTTCTTC. Protein: CASSGLLAGGYNEQFF.

V usage is TRBV13 and J usage is TRBJ1-3; D unclear. Germline lookup yields CDR1 PRHDT and CDR2 FYEKMQ (reference sequence). The germline V and J ends were trimmed by 7 bases and 3 bases, with 22 bases remaining between them. The CDR3 is 17 residues long. In DNA form, the CDR3 reads TGTGCCAGCAACCCAGCCCACCGGGGTAGCGGTGGAAACACCATATATTTT. Its translation: CASNPAHRGSGGNTIYF.

CDR3 bases: TGTGCCAGCAGCTCCATGGCGGGGGCTGCAGATACGCAGTATTTT. Translated, it gives CASSSMAGAADTQYF. The rearrangement uses TRBV7-2 and TRBJ2-3; perhaps TRBD2 as D (7 bases). Germline CDR1 is SGHTA and CDR2 is FQGNSA. There are 15 residues in the CDR3. Trimming took 4 bases from V and 4 from J, leaving 15 bases between them.

This clone was counted once. This chain connects TRBV11-1 to TRBJ2-5; 14 bases are shared with TRBD2. This CDR3 has 18 residues. With 5 bases clipped from V and 0 bases from J, the junction kept 8 bases outside the gene matches. Per germline, CDR1 SGHAT and CDR2 FQDESV (reference sequence). The CDR3 nucleotides are TGTGCCAGCAGCCCCGGGACTAGCGGGGGAAGGTACCAAGAGACCCAGTACTTC. Protein product: CASSPGTSGGRYQETQYF.

The V gene is TRBV29-1, the J gene TRBJ1-2; D may be TRBD1 (6 bases). The germline gives CDR1 SQVTM, CDR2 ANQGSEA. Trimming left V 3 bases short and J 8 bases short, with 13 bases between. The CDR3 is made up of 12 amino acids. The CDR3 region has the DNA TGCAGCGTTGAGAACAGGGTAGGAGGCTACACCTTC. This translates into CSVENRVGGYTF.

This clone appeared a single time. DNA of the CDR3: TGTGCCAGTAGTTCATCAACAGGGGAGTTATACTACGAGCAGTACTTC. Translation: CASSSSTGELYYEQYF. This chain uses TRBV19 with TRBJ2-7; 7 bases are shared with TRBD1. Germline assignment: CDR1 LNHDA and CDR2 SQIVND (reference sequence). The J segment lost 3 bases and the V segment lost 5 bases, leaving 13 bases of the junction unmatched. CDR3 length: 16 residues.

The V gene is TRBV19, the J gene TRBJ2-7, with TRBD1 as a possible D gene (6 bases). Germline lookup yields CDR1 LNHDA and CDR2 SQIVND (reference sequence). Trimming removed 6 bases at V and 2 bases at J, with 11 bases between. The CDR3 length is 13 residues. CDR3 DNA sequence: TGTGCCAGTAGGGACAGTGCCACCTACGAGCAGTACTTC. Translated: CASRDSATYEQYF. Looking up the rest from reference TRBV19 and TRBJ2-7 gives the full variable domain: DGGITQSPKYLFRKEGQNVTLSCEQNLNHDAMYWYRQDPGQGLRLIYYSQIVNDFQKGDIAEGYSVSREKKESFPLTVTSAQKNPTAFYLCASRDSATYEQYFGPGTRLTVT.

The CDR3 reads CASSLGGAVYNEQFF. CDR3 nucleotide sequence: TGTGCCAGCAGCTTAGGTGGGGCGGTCTACAATGAGCAGTTCTTC. The chain uses TRBV7-2 and TRBJ2-1; a weak D match, TRBD1 (5 bases). There are 15 residues in the CDR3. Germline V gene data show CDR1 as SGHTA and CDR2 as FQGNSA. Deletions cut 1 base from V and 3 bases from J, with 10 bases between.

CDR3 region: CASTPRDRVREQFF. For the CDR3, the DNA is TGTGCCAGCACGCCCCGGGACAGGGTACGTGAGCAGTTCTTC. V is TRBV27 and J is TRBJ2-1, with 9 positions matching TRBD1. The V gene's germline CDR1 is MNHEY and CDR2 SMNVEV (reference sequence). V gave up 7 bases and J gave up 9 bases; unmatched junction bases: 10. This CDR3 is 14 amino acids long.

The V call is TRBV15, the J call TRBJ2-5; TRBD2 agrees at 12 bases. This CDR3 contains 16 residues. CDR1 and CDR2 from the germline V gene are LNHNV and YYDKDF (reference sequence). The trim removed 4 bases at V and 0 bases at J, leaving 3 bases unmatched. The CDR3 loop is CATSKTSGGYQETQYF. DNA for the CDR3: TGTGCCACCAGCAAAACTAGCGGGGGGTACCAAGAGACCCAGTACTTC. The full variable domain, its missing parts supplied by reference TRBV15 and TRBJ2-5, is DAMVIQNPRYQVTQFGKPVTLSCSQTLNHNVMYWYQQKSSQAPKLLFHYYDKDFNNEADTPDNFQSRRPNTSFCFLDIRSPGLGDTAMYLCATSKTSGGYQETQYFGPGTRLLVL.

The rearrangement joins TRBV9 to TRBJ1-6; D remains ambiguous. Germline values: CDR1 SGDLS, CDR2 YYNGEE. This CDR3 comprises 16 residues. V was cut by 0 bases and J by 2 bases, with 9 bases left in between. For the CDR3, the DNA is TGTGCCAGCAGCGTAGAGAACAGACCCTATAATTCACCCCTCCACTTT. This encodes CASSVENRPYNSPLHF.

This chain uses TRBV20-1 with TRBJ2-7; possible D gene TRBD2, 6 bases. This CDR3 has 9 amino acids. In germline, CDR1 is DFQATT, CDR2 SNEGSKA (reference sequence). The chain's CDR3 is CSAGYEQYF. The CDR3 nucleotides are TGCAGCGCGGGATACGAGCAGTACTTC.

The V call is TRBV6-5, the J call TRBJ1-1; D is unresolved. There are 12 residues in the CDR3. Trimming stripped 6 bases from V and 2 bases from J, with 7 bases between. From germline, CDR1 is MNHEY and CDR2 SVGAGI. CDR3 loop: CASRRGNTEAFF. The DNA of the CDR3 is TGTGCCAGCAGGCGAGGTAACACTGAAGCTTTCTTT.

The rearrangement links TRBV9 to TRBJ2-2, with D unclear. V was trimmed by 4 bases and J by 5 bases, leaving 15 bases between them. Germline CDR1 SGDLS, CDR2 YYNGEE. The CDR3 loop spans 15 amino acids. The CDR3 sequence is CASSPPRVGTGELFF. CDR3 coding DNA: TGTGCCAGCAGCCCCCCTCGGGTGGGTACCGGGGAGCTGTTTTTT.

This clone was counted a single time. The J gene is TRBJ1-4, the V gene TRBV7-2, with D hard to call. The V gene lost 1 base and the J gene lost 10 bases, with 22 bases spanning the gap. Looked up from germline, CDR1 is SGHTA and CDR2 is FQGNSA. The CDR3 has 17 residues. CDR3: CASSLDPPPVGRGKLFF. The CDR3 DNA sequence: TGTGCCAGCAGCTTAGATCCCCCACCGGTAGGCCGGGGAAAACTGTTTTTT.

The rearrangement links TRBV7-2 to TRBJ2-7; D gene unclear. CDR1 and CDR2 (germline): SGHTA, FQGNSA. The CDR3 runs to 12 residues. V was trimmed by 3 bases and J by 5 bases, leaving 8 bases between them. The CDR3 region is CASSFRGHEQYF. CDR3 DNA: TGTGCCAGCAGCTTCAGAGGCCACGAGCAGTACTTC.

This clone was seen once. Germline and junction disagree at one end, which may indicate a read error. The V gene is TRBV7-7, the J gene TRBJ2-1, with D tentatively TRBD1 (7 bases). Germline V CDR1 and CDR2: SSHAT, FNYEAQ (reference sequence). This CDR3 comprises 16 residues. The CDR3 loop is CASSRGTVVSYNEQFF. The CDR3 nucleotides read TGTGCTAGCAGTCGGGGGACAGTGGTCTCTTACAATGAGCAGTTCTTC. Variable domain in full (rest from reference TRBV7-7 and TRBJ2-1): GAGVSQSPRYKVTKRGQDVTLRCDPISSHATLYWYQQALGQGPEFLTYFNYEAQPDKSGLPSDRFSAERPEGSISTLTIQRTEQRDSAMYRCASSRGTVVSYNEQFFGPGTRLTVL.

The chain combines TRBV19 with TRBJ2-1; TRBD2 matches 10 bases. The germline CDR1 and CDR2 sequences are LNHDA and SQIVND (reference sequence). After removal of 4 bases from V and 0 bases from J, the junction contained 12 bases not matched to a gene. This CDR3 is built from 19 residues. The CDR3 nucleotides read TGTGCCAGTAGTACACCAGGGGATAGCGGGGGGAGCTCCTACAATGAGCAGTTCTTC. Translated, it gives CASSTPGDSGGSSYNEQFF.

This sequence joins TRBV5-5 and TRBJ1-1; no clear D. The CDR3 covers 14 residues. Trimming took off 4 bases at V and 0 bases at J, with 10 bases between the two ends. The germline V gene encodes CDR1 SGHKS and CDR2 YYEKEE (reference sequence). Here the CDR3 DNA reads TGTGCCAGCAGCGTAACAATGATGAACACTGAAGCTTTCTTT. As protein: CASSVTMMNTEAFF. Complete variable domain (other parts from reference TRBV5-5 and TRBJ1-1): DAGVTQSPTHLIKTRGQQVTLRCSPISGHKSVSWYQQVLGQGPQFIFQYYEKEERGRGNFPDRFSARQFPNYSSELNVNALLLGDSALYLCASSVTMMNTEAFFGQGTRLTVV.

The chain links TRBV25-1 to TRBJ1-5, with D possibly TRBD1 on 5 matching bases. The CDR3 covers 17 residues. Germline V gene lookup returns CDR1 MGHDK and CDR2 SYGVNS. Between the trimmed V and J ends, which lost 5 bases and 2 bases, there was a span of 19 bases. Here the CDR3 reads CASSPGGGEAGNQPQHF. For the CDR3, the DNA is TGTGCCAGCAGTCCAGGAGGAGGGGAGGCCGGCAATCAGCCCCAGCATTTT.

The V gene is TRBV9, the J gene TRBJ1-2; 9 bases map to TRBD1. This CDR3 region has 15 residues. V gave up 1 base and J gave up 8 bases; unmatched junction bases: 9. Germline V gene sequence: CDR1 SGDLS, CDR2 YYNGEE. In DNA, the CDR3 is TGTGCCAGCAGCGTACGGGACAGGGCACCATACGGCTACACCTTC. Its protein product is CASSVRDRAPYGYTF.